A selection of T cell receptor beta chains follows, all from one sample in a study of shared clonotypes between healthy human individuals. Sequencing was performed with immunoSEQ multiplex PCR; in TCRdb, only in-frame clones are kept and a portion is missing. This table has roughly 500,000 clones, approximately 80% appearing once. Sequenced material: PBMCs. The receptors were gathered from a woman in her thirties or forties in good health. Some clones in this sample may be carry-over from other donors' samples. Both conserved end residues are part of each CDR3. A D gene is named only where the DNA matches it firmly. Size is stated for part of the rows, as once, few or many counts, or as a class when the clone is expanded.

>TRBJ2-7|-|TRBV16|-
TGTGCCAGCAGCCAACGCCGGGACTCCTACGAGCAGTACTTC
CASSQRRDSYEQYF
>TRBJ1-1|-|TRBV27|once
TGTGCCAGCAGTCAGTCATGGGACCAATCGGGGGCTTTCTTT
CASSQSWDQSGAFF
>TRBJ1-1|-|TRBV2|-
TGTGCCAGCAAAGGAGCGGGGAACACTGAAGCTTTCTTT
CASKGAGNTEAFF
>TRBJ2-5|-|TRBV4-2|-
TGTGCCAGCAGCCAAGTTACGGGACCGACTGAAGAGACCCAGTACTTC
CASSQVTGPTEETQYF
>TRBJ2-3|TRBD1|TRBV5-1|-
TGCGCCAGCAGCTACGGGACAGGACAGAATACGCAGTATTTT
CASSYGTGQNTQYF
>TRBJ1-3|-|TRBV30|-
TGTGCCTGGAGTACGGGGATAATCTCTGGAAACACCATATATTTT
CAWSTGIISGNTIYF
>TRBJ2-7|-|TRBV7-2|-
TGTGCCAGCAGCACCAGGTCTTACGACTCCTACGAGCAGTACTTC
CASSTRSYDSYEQYF
>TRBJ1-4|-|TRBV11-1|-
TGTGCCAGCAGCCAGTCAGCGTATGAAAAACTGTTTTTT
CASSQSAYEKLFF
>TRBJ2-5|TRBD2|TRBV5-1|-
TGCGCCAGCAGCCCCCTGCCGGGACTAGCGACCGTGGAGACCCAGTACTTC
CASSPLPGLATVETQYF
>TRBJ2-3|TRBD1|TRBV28|-
TGTGCCAGCAGGGACGATGGGACAGGGGGCACAGATACGCAGTATTTT
CASRDDGTGGTDTQYF
>TRBJ2-3|-|TRBV5-1|-
TGCGCCAGCAGCTTGTCCGCGGATCCTAGCACAGATACGCAGTATTTT
CASSLSADPSTDTQYF
>TRBJ2-7|TRBD1|TRBV11-2|-
TGTGCCAGCAGCCCGTCCGGGACAGGGACCTACGAGCAGTACTTC
CASSPSGTGTYEQYF
>TRBJ2-6|TRBD1|TRBV5-5|-
TGTGCCAGCAGCGTACAGGGGGCGTCTGGGGCCAACGTCCTGACTTTC
CASSVQGASGANVLTF
>TRBJ1-3|TRBD1|TRBV19|-
TGTGCCAGTAGTGAGGGACAGCTCTACTCTGGAAACACCATATATTTT
CASSEGQLYSGNTIYF
>TRBJ1-1|TRBD1|TRBV6-1|many
TGTGCCAGCACCCTGAGGGGGACAGCGAACACTGAAGCTTTCTTT
CASTLRGTANTEAFF
>TRBJ2-1|-|TRBV6-5|-
TGTGCCAGCGGTTACACACAGGAATACAATGAGCAGTTCTTC
CASGYTQEYNEQFF
>TRBJ2-3|-|TRBV21-1|once
TGTGCCAGCATCTTTTGCAGCTCTAGCACAGATACGCAGTATTTT
CASIFCSSSTDTQYF
>TRBJ2-6|TRBD2|TRBV19|-
TGTGCCACCAAATCCGCGGCGGGAGTTGTGGCCAACGTCCTGACTTTC
CATKSAAGVVANVLTF
>TRBJ2-7|-|TRBV30|few
TGTGCCTGGAGTGTAGGGGCAGGCCTTTCCTACGAGCAGTACTTC
CAWSVGAGLSYEQYF
>TRBJ2-7|-|TRBV7-9|few
TGTGCCAGCAGCTTCCCAACCAGGGGCCCAAGCTCCTACGAGCAGTACTTC
CASSFPTRGPSSYEQYF
>TRBJ2-1|TRBD1|TRBV7-9|many
TGTGCCAGCAGCCCGGGGCCCGGGACAGGGGTGTTTGAGCAGTTCTTC
CASSPGPGTGVFEQFF
>TRBJ1-2|-|TRBV29-1|-
TGCAGCGTTGAGGGCATTAACTATGGCTACACCTTC
CSVEGINYGYTF
>TRBJ2-3|TRBD2|TRBV4-2|-
TGTGCCAGCAGCCAAGGACTAGCGGGAGGGTTCACAGATACGCAGTATTTT
CASSQGLAGGFTDTQYF
>TRBJ1-5|-|TRBV28|-
TGTGCCAGCAGTTTAGACAGCAATCAGCCCCAGCATTTT
CASSLDSNQPQHF